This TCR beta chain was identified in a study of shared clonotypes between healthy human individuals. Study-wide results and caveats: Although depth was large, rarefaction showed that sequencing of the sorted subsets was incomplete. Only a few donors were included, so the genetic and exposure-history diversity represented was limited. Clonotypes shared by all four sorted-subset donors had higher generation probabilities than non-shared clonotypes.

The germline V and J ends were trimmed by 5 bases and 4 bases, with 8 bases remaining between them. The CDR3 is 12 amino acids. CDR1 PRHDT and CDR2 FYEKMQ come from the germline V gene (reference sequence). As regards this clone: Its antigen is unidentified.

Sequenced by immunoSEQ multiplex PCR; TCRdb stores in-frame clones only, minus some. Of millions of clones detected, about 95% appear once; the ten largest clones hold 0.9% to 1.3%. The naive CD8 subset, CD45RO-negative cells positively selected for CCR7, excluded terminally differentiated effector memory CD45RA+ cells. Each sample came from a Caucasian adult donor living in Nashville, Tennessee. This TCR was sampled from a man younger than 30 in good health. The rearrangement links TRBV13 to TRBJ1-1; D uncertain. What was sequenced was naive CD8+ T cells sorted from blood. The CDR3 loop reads CASSPEGTEAFF. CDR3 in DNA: TGTGCCAGCAGCCCTGAGGGCACTGAAGCTTTCTTT.